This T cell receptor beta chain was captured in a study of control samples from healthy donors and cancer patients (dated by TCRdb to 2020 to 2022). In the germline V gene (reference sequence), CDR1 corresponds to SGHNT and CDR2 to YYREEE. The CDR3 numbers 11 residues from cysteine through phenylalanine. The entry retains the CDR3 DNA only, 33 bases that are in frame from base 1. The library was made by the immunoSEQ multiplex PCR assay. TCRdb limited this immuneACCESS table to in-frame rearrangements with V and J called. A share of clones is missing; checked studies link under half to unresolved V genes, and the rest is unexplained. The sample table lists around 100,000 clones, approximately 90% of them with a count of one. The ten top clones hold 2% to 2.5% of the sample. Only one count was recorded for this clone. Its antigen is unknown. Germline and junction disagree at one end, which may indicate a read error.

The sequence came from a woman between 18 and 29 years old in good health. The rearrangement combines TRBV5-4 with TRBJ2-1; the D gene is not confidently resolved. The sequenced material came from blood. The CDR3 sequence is CASSSNNEQFF. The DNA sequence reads TGTGCCAGCAGCTCCAACAATGAGCAGTTCTTC. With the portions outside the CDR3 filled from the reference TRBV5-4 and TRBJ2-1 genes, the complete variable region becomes ETGVTQSPTHLIKTRGQQVTLRCSSQSGHNTVSWYQQALGQGPQFIFQYYREEENGRGNFPPRFSGLQFPNYSSELNVNALELDDSALYLCASSSNNEQFFGPGTRLTVL.